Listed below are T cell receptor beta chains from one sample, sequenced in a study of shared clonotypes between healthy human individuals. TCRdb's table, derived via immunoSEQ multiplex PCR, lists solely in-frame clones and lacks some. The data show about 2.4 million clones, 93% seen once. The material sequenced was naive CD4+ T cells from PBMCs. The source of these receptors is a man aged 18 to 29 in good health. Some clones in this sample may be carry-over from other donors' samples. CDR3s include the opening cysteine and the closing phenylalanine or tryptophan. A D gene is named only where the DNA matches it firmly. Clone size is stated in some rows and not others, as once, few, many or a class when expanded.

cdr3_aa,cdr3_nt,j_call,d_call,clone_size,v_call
CASSVGGNTIYF,TGTGCCAGCAGCGTAGGAGGAAACACCATATATTTT,TRBJ1-3,-,-,TRBV9
CASSYSPGWGGYTF,TGTGCCAGCAGTTACTCGCCAGGGTGGGGTGGCTACACCTTC,TRBJ1-2,-,once,TRBV6-5
CASQLAGEGTDTQYF,TGTGCCAGTCAGCTAGCGGGAGAAGGGACAGATACGCAGTATTTT,TRBJ2-3,TRBD2,once,TRBV25-1
CASSLARWRRNTDTQYF,TGTGCCAGCAGCTTGGCCCGATGGAGGCGGAACACAGATACGCAGTATTTT,TRBJ2-3,-,-,TRBV5-4
CASTSGQVKYGYTF,TGTGCCAGCACCTCGGGACAGGTCAAGTATGGCTACACCTTC,TRBJ1-2,TRBD1,-,TRBV25-1
CASSLAIGLPTDTQYF,TGTGCCAGCAGCTTGGCCATCGGGTTACCCACAGATACGCAGTATTTT,TRBJ2-3,-,-,TRBV5-4
CASSQVGQSSYEQYF,TGTGCCAGCAGCCAGGTGGGACAGAGCTCCTACGAGCAGTACTTC,TRBJ2-7,TRBD1,once,TRBV5-6
CASSQTFQETQYF,TGTGCCAGCAGCCAAACCTTCCAAGAGACCCAGTACTTC,TRBJ2-5,-,-,TRBV14
CATSRDYSTDSNQPQHF,TGTGCCACCAGCAGAGATTATTCGACAGATAGCAATCAGCCCCAGCATTTT,TRBJ1-5,-,-,TRBV15
CASSARWQGWETQYF,TGTGCCAGCAGTGCCCGGTGGCAGGGGTGGGAGACCCAGTACTTC,TRBJ2-5,-,-,TRBV6-1
CASETEGGGADTQYF,TGTGCCAGCGAGACGGAGGGAGGGGGTGCAGATACGCAGTATTTT,TRBJ2-3,-,-,TRBV6-1
CASSHYTGELFF,TGTGCCAGCAGCCACTACACCGGGGAGCTGTTTTTT,TRBJ2-2,-,few,TRBV7-3
CASSYKLAGANVLTF,TGTGCCAGCAGTTACAAACTCGCTGGGGCCAACGTCCTGACTTTC,TRBJ2-6,-,-,TRBV28
CASSLAAFPRRGFNQPQHF,TGTGCCAGCAGTCTAGCCGCCTTCCCGAGGCGGGGGTTCAATCAGCCCCAGCATTTT,TRBJ1-5,-,-,TRBV6-4
CASSSLTGEKLFF,TGTGCCAGCAGTTCTTTGACTGGTGAAAAACTGTTTTTT,TRBJ1-4,-,-,TRBV28
CASSSLGQSSYEQYF,TGTGCCAGCAGCTCCCTGGGACAGAGCTCCTACGAGCAGTACTTC,TRBJ2-7,TRBD1,-,TRBV11-2